The rows below give T cell receptor beta chains drawn from one sample of a study of blood T cell repertoires in COVID-19. Clones were read by immunoSEQ multiplex PCR, and TCRdb kept only the in-frame ones, dropping some. This sample carries 150,000 to 200,000 clones, 70% to 90% of them seen once, and the ten largest clones take more than 6.5%. The material sequenced was peripheral blood. Receptors originate from an elderly woman in a cohort sampled during active or convalescent COVID-19. Each CDR3 is given with its conserved first and last residue. The D gene is left open where the match is weak. Rows may omit the clone size; those that give it use once, few, many or a size class.

CDR3 DNA,CDR3 protein,D gene,clone size,V gene,J gene
TGTGCCAGCTTAGGGACATCCAAGAACACCGGGGAGCTGTTTTTT,CASLGTSKNTGELFF,NA,NA,TRBV19,TRBJ2-2
TGTGCCAGCAGCCCCCTGGCGGGCCCTAGCACAGATACGCAGTATTTT,CASSPLAGPSTDTQYF,NA,NA,TRBV27,TRBJ2-3
TGTGCCAGCAGCTCCCGGGACAGGGGTTATGAGCAGTTCTTC,CASSSRDRGYEQFF,TRBD1,NA,TRBV5-4,TRBJ2-1
TGTGCCAGCTCACCACCAGGACAGGGGGCGTCCGGGGAGCTGTTTTTT,CASSPPGQGASGELFF,TRBD1,once,TRBV18,TRBJ2-2
TGTGCCAGCAGCTTAGGGGGGCCCACTGAAGCTTTCTTT,CASSLGGPTEAFF,NA,NA,TRBV11-3,TRBJ1-1
TGCGCCAGCCGACAGACGGATAATTCACCCCTCCACTTT,CASRQTDNSPLHF,NA,NA,TRBV5-1,TRBJ1-6
TGTGCCAGCTCGACAGGGGTCGGGACCCAGTACTTC,CASSTGVGTQYF,TRBD1,NA,TRBV28,TRBJ2-5
TGTGCCAGCAGCTTAACACCGGGGATCTCGGGTTATCAGCCCCAGCATTTT,CASSLTPGISGYQPQHF,NA,NA,TRBV7-9,TRBJ1-5
TGTGCCAGCAGTAGCACAGGGGTGCGGACCGGGGAGCTGTTTTTT,CASSSTGVRTGELFF,TRBD1,once,TRBV11-3,TRBJ2-2
TGTGCCAGCAGTTTTGAGGTCGCTCAAGAGACCCAGTACTTC,CASSFEVAQETQYF,NA,few,TRBV5-8,TRBJ2-5
TGTGCCATCAGCCCGGGACAAAGTAGGGAGACCCAGTACTTC,CAISPGQSRETQYF,NA,NA,TRBV10-3,TRBJ2-5
TGTGCCAGCAGCTTAAACAGCGGGACAGGGTTGCGCACAGATACGCAGTATTTT,CASSLNSGTGLRTDTQYF,TRBD1,NA,TRBV7-6,TRBJ2-3
TGTGCCTGGAGTGCCGGGACAGTCAGCAATCAGCCCCAGCATTTT,CAWSAGTVSNQPQHF,TRBD1,many,TRBV30,TRBJ1-5
TGTGCTAGTGGGACCGGGACAAACTATGGCTACACCTTC,CASGTGTNYGYTF,NA,once,TRBV12-5,TRBJ1-2
TGTGCCTGGAGTGTGGGCCTAGCGGGAGTCAATGAGCAGTTCTTC,CAWSVGLAGVNEQFF,TRBD2,NA,TRBV30,TRBJ2-1